These 21 T cell receptor beta chains were sequenced from one sample in a study of cytomegalovirus exposure and HLA in healthy donors. 13 Jbeta primers and 60 Vbeta primers were used for the PCR. Sequencing was performed with immunoSEQ multiplex PCR; in TCRdb, only in-frame clones are kept and a portion is missing. The data contain 150,000 to 200,000 clones, about 13% of them singletons. The sample consisted of PBMCs. The source is a man aged 50-60 years in good health and CMV-seropositive.

The chain carries TRBV7-2 and TRBJ2-5; 7 nucleotides line up with TRBD2. J was trimmed by 5 bases and V by 5 bases; bases with no gene match: 8. CDR1 SGHTA and CDR2 FQGNSA come from the germline V gene. The CDR3 is 14 residues long. The CDR3 DNA sequence: TGTGCCAGCAGCCTACAGGTCGGGGGGGAGACCCAGTACTTC. The encoded protein is CASSLQVGGETQYF.

V is TRBV11-2 and J is TRBJ2-3; 12 nucleotides align to TRBD2. Looked up from germline, CDR1 is SGHAT and CDR2 is FQNNGV. J was trimmed by 5 bases and V by 0 bases; bases with no gene match: 0. The CDR3 length is 15 residues. CDR3 amino acids: CASSLELAGGDTQYF. CDR3 in DNA: TGTGCCAGCAGCTTAGAACTAGCGGGGGGAGATACGCAGTATTTT.

As for this clone: The identical CDR3 is also encoded by other nucleotide sequences in the sample. This chain joins TRBV18 and TRBJ2-5; D uncertain. The CDR3 has 12 residues. Germline CDR1 and CDR2: KGHSH and LQKENI. The V end lost 0 bases, the J end lost 4 bases, and 3 bases lay between the germline ends. The CDR3 sequence is CASSPPGETQYF. CDR3 bases: TGTGCCAGCTCACCACCCGGAGAGACCCAGTACTTC.

This chain uses TRBV29-1 with TRBJ1-1; D may be TRBD1 (5 bases). Germline CDR1 reads SQVTM; CDR2 reads ANQGSEA. V lost 7 bases and J lost 1, with 10 bases in between. This CDR3 comprises 12 residues. DNA for the CDR3: TGCAGCGGTGGGGGGAGGAACACTGAAGCTTTCTTT. Protein: CSGGGRNTEAFF. The complete variable domain, with remaining parts taken from reference TRBV29-1 and TRBJ1-1, reads SAVISQKPSRDICQRGTSLTIQCQVDSQVTMMFWYRQQPGQSLTLIATANQGSEATYESGFVIDKFPISRPNLTFSTLTVSNMSPEDSSIYLCSGGGRNTEAFFGQGTRLTVV.

This clone was observed a few times. The chain carries TRBV2 and TRBJ1-4, with 9 bases matching TRBD1. CDR1 SNHLY and CDR2 FYNNEI come from the germline V gene. CDR3 size: 14 residues. The ends lost 3 bases at V and 10 bases at J; junction bases unmatched: 6. Written as DNA, the CDR3 is TGTGCCAGCAGTGAGGGACAGGGTATGGGAAAACTGTTTTTT. As protein: CASSEGQGMGKLFF.

The CDR3, as DNA: TGTGCCAGTAGTACAACTAAAATGCGGGGCTACACCTTC. Encoded protein: CASSTTKMRGYTF. The rearrangement links TRBV19 to TRBJ1-2, with D unresolved. V lost 4 bases to trimming and J lost 8 bases, with 14 bases between them. CDR3 length: 13 residues. Germline V CDR1 and CDR2: LNHDA, SQIVND (reference sequence).

The chain employs TRBV18 and TRBJ2-1, with D possibly being TRBD1 (6 bases). Germline V gene sequence: CDR1 KGHSH, CDR2 LQKENI. Deletions cut 3 bases from V and 7 bases from J, with 16 bases between. This CDR3 region has 15 residues. CDR3 sequence: CASSPNLGQLNEQFF. Here the CDR3 DNA reads TGTGCCAGCTCACCCAACTTAGGACAGCTTAATGAGCAGTTCTTC.

This clone was picked up a small number of times. The CDR3 protein is CASSLAGRAFF. CDR3 sequence (DNA): TGTGCCAGCAGCTTAGCGGGTAGGGCTTTCTTT. V and J are TRBV11-3 and TRBJ1-1; no firm D call. The V end was cut by 1 base, the J end by 11 bases, with 8 bases between. This CDR3 comprises 11 residues. CDR1 SGHNT and CDR2 YENEEA come from the germline V gene.

A word on this clone: Other DNA sequences of this sample code for an identical CDR3. The chain joins TRBV19 to TRBJ2-5; 9 nucleotides agree with TRBD1. CDR3 length equals 13 residues. Per the germline V gene, CDR1 is LNHDA and CDR2 is SQIVND (reference sequence). V dropped 6 bases and J dropped 5; count of bases not matched to a gene: 4. The CDR3 reads CASRDRGRETQYF. For the CDR3, the DNA is TGTGCCAGTAGGGACAGGGGAAGGGAGACCCAGTACTTC.

This clone appeared a few times. V usage is TRBV7-9 and J usage is TRBJ1-4, with D possibly TRBD1 on 5 matching bases. Germline V gene lookup returns CDR1 SEHNR and CDR2 FQNEAQ (reference sequence). This CDR3 has 14 residues. Trimming cost V 1 base and J 11 bases, with 14 bases left between them. In nucleotides, the CDR3 is TGTGCCAGCAGCTTAGGCGGCCATTCAGGGAAACTGTTTTTT. Its protein product is CASSLGGHSGKLFF.

Only a few counts were recorded for this clone. The rearrangement uses TRBV9 and TRBJ1-1, with a weak D call TRBD1 (5 bases). V was trimmed by 3 bases and J by 1 base, leaving 13 bases between them. The CDR3 is 15 residues long. CDR1 SGDLS and CDR2 YYNGEE come from the germline V gene. The CDR3 region is CASSARTNKNTEAFF. In DNA form, the CDR3 reads TGTGCCAGCAGCGCCCGGACAAACAAGAACACTGAAGCTTTCTTT.

This chain connects TRBV6-1 to TRBJ1-2; a weak D match, TRBD1 (6 bases). Germline V gene data show CDR1 as MNHNS and CDR2 as SASEGT. The V end was cut by 1 base, the J end by 8 bases, with 11 bases between. The CDR3 totals 13 residues. The CDR3: CASSEGGRGGYTF. The CDR3 region has the DNA TGTGCCAGCAGTGAAGGGGGGCGTGGAGGCTACACCTTC.

DNA for the CDR3: TGTGCCAGCAGCCCCCCCGGGTTACCCGGGGGCTACACCTTC. Protein: CASSPPGLPGGYTF. J is TRBJ1-2 and V is TRBV14, with D unresolved. The length of the CDR3 is 14 residues. Between the trimmed V and J ends, which lost 4 bases and 8 bases, there was a span of 17 bases. Germline values: CDR1 SGHDN, CDR2 FVKESK.

This clone appeared a few times. CDR3 residues: CASTSEIGDGYTF. As DNA, the CDR3 is TGTGCCAGCACATCTGAGATAGGGGATGGCTACACCTTC. The rearrangement uses TRBV2 and TRBJ1-2; a weak D match, TRBD1 (5 bases). CDR1 SNHLY and CDR2 FYNNEI come from the germline V gene. Between the trimmed V and J ends, which lost 7 bases and 6 bases, there was a span of 15 bases. The CDR3 is 13 residues long.

This clone was seen only a few times. The V and J genes are TRBV6-5 and TRBJ1-1; D is ambiguous. From germline, CDR1 is MNHEY and CDR2 SVGAGI. CDR3 size: 13 residues. Between the trimmed V and J ends, which lost 6 bases and 3 bases, there was a span of 11 bases. The CDR3 nucleotides are TGTGCCAGCAGCCGCCGAGCGCACACTGAAGCTTTCTTT. It is translated as CASSRRAHTEAFF.

V and J are TRBV7-6 and TRBJ1-5; 8 bases align to TRBD1. V trimming: 1 base; J trimming: 5 bases; junction bases outside the gene matches: 7. Per the germline V gene, CDR1 is SGHVS and CDR2 is FNYEAQ. This CDR3 spans 16 amino acids. The CDR3 protein is CASSLEPGRGHQPQHF. As DNA, the CDR3 is TGTGCCAGCAGCTTAGAGCCCGGCAGGGGGCATCAGCCCCAGCATTTT.

The V gene is TRBV12-5, the J gene TRBJ2-7; 8 bases map to TRBD1. J gave up 1 base and V 6 bases, and 8 bases lay outside the gene matches. The length of the CDR3 is 15 residues. Looked up from germline, CDR1 is LGHNT and CDR2 is FRNRAP. The CDR3 spells CASGPEGQVSYEQYF. The CDR3 DNA reads TGTGCTAGTGGCCCCGAGGGACAGGTATCCTACGAGCAGTACTTC. Looking up the rest from reference TRBV12-5 and TRBJ2-7 gives the full variable domain: DARVTQTPRHKVTEMGQEVTMRCQPILGHNTVFWYRQTMMQGLELLAYFRNRAPLDDSGMPKDRFSAEMPDATLATLKIQPSEPRDSAVYFCASGPEGQVSYEQYFGPGTRLTVT.

The gene calls are TRBV5-6 and TRBJ1-6; TRBD1 agrees at 8 bases. Germline V gene sequence: CDR1 SGHDT, CDR2 YYEEEE. The trim removed 3 bases at V and 10 bases at J, leaving 9 bases unmatched. This CDR3 has 15 amino acids. The CDR3 here is CASSWGQVPSSPLHF. The CDR3, as DNA: TGTGCCAGCAGCTGGGGACAGGTTCCCAGCTCACCCCTCCACTTT.

The V and J genes are TRBV11-3 and TRBJ2-5, with TRBD1 identical over 8 bases. V lost 3 bases, J lost 2 bases, and 5 bases stayed unmatched. From germline, CDR1 is SGHNT and CDR2 YENEEA. The CDR3 contains 15 residues. In DNA form, the CDR3 reads TGTGCCAGCAGCTTGACAGGGGCTGGTCAAGAGACCCAGTACTTC. Its translation: CASSLTGAGQETQYF.

This clone was detected a few times. This rearrangement joins TRBV11-2 to TRBJ2-1; 11 nucleotides align to TRBD2. The trim removed 4 bases at V and 6 bases at J, leaving 8 bases unmatched. CDR1 is SGHAT and CDR2 is FQNNGV in the germline V gene. The CDR3 is 16 amino acids. CDR3 loop: CASSSRLAGRVNEQFF. CDR3 DNA: TGTGCCAGCAGCTCGCGACTAGCGGGGAGGGTCAATGAGCAGTTCTTC.

The chain recombines TRBV2 with TRBJ1-2; a weak D match, TRBD1 (6 bases). The CDR3 runs 12 residues. V lost 4 bases and J 8 bases, leaving 11 bases between the germline ends. The germline V gene encodes CDR1 SNHLY and CDR2 FYNNEI. The CDR3, as DNA: TGTGCCAGCAGTGGCGGGGGCCCAGGCTACACCTTC. This gives the protein CASSGGGPGYTF.